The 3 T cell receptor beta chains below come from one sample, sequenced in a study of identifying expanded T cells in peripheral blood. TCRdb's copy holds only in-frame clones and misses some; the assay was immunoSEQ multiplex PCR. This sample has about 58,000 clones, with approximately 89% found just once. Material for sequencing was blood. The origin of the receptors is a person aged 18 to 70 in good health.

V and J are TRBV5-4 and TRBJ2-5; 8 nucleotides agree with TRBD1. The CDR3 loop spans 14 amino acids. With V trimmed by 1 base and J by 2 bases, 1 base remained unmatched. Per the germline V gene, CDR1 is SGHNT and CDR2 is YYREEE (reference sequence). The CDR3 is CASSLNRGQETQYF. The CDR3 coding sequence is TGTGCCAGCAGCTTGAACAGGGGGCAAGAGACCCAGTACTTC.

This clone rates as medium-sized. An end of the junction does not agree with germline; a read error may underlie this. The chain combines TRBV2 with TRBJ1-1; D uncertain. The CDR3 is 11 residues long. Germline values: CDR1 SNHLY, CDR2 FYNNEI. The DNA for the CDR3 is TGTGCCAGCACGGATAGAATATCCACACCCTTT. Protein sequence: CASTDRISTPF.

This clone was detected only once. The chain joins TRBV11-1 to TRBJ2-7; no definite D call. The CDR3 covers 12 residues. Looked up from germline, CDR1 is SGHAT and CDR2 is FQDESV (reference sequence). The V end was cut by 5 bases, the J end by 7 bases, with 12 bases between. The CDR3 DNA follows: TGTGCCAGCAGCGCGTTATTCCCGGAGCAGTACTTC. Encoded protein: CASSALFPEQYF. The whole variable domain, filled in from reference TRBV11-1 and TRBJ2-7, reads EAEVAQSPRYKITEKSQAVAFWCDPISGHATLYWYRQILGQGPELLVQFQDESVVDDSQLPKDRFSAERLKGVDSTLKIQPAELGDSAMYLCASSALFPEQYFGPGTRLTVT.